In its sample, the clone carrying this T cell receptor beta chain was seen many times. What it binds is not known. At one end the junction does not follow the germline gene, possibly because of a read error. This sample is drawn from a study of T cells after yellow fever vaccination. Whole-study results and caveats: Post-booster repertoires again held most primary-vaccination clones (roughly 95% CD4, roughly 88% CD8).

The CDR3 contains 13 residues. In TCRdb, the 5' RACE reads were re-called with MiXCR into one record per CDR3 protein. Of 200,000 to 300,000 distinct CDR3 sequences listed, 6.9% are singletons. V is TRBV12-3 or TRBV12-4 and J is TRBJ2-4; D is perhaps TRBD1 (6 bases). The sample here was CD4+ T cells sorted from PBMCs, taken 15 days after the yellow fever booster vaccination. The receptor was derived from a man aged 25-45 years who received the YFV17D yellow fever vaccine. CDR3 amino acids: CASSSTDTGPGSF. The CDR3 nucleotides read TGTGCCAGCAGTTCCACTGACACAGGGCCGGGGTCCTTC.